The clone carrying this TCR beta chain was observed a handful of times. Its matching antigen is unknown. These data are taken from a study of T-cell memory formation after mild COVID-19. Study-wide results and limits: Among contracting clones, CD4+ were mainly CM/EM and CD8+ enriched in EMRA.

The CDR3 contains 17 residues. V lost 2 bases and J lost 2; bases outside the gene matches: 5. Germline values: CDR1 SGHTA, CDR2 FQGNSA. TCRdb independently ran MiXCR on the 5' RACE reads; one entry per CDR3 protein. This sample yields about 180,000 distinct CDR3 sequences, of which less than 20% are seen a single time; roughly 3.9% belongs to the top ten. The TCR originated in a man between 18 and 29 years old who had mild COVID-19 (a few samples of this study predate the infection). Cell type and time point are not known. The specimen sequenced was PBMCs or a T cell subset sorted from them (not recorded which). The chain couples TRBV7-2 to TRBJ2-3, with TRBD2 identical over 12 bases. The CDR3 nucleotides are TGTGCCAGCAGCTTAAACCTAGCGGGGGGGCCCACAGATACGCAGTATTTT. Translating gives CASSLNLAGGPTDTQYF.